The clone carrying this T cell receptor beta chain was observed a handful of times. As yet, its antigen is unknown. TCRbeta library construction was performed incorporating unique molecular identifiers. TCRdb reanalysed the PCR reads using MiXCR and keeps one entry per CDR3 protein. The table includes a few hundred thousand distinct CDR3 sequences, 25% to 30% detected once. The sample originates from a study of T-cell reconstitution after alpha-beta-depleted transplantation in children. Findings and limits, study-wide: T-cell counts and diversity were attributed mostly to newly produced T cells one year after transplant. Several hundred rapidly expanded clones from non-depleted graft cells reportedly supplied alpha-beta T cells about two months post-transplant.

The CDR3 sequence is 14 residues long. Germline V CDR1 and CDR2: MDHEN, SYDVKM. V gave up 4 bases and J gave up 2 bases; unmatched junction bases: 4. The rearrangement links TRBV28 to TRBJ2-7, with 8 bases lining up with TRBD2. The TCR comes from a boy under two years old with Wiskott-Aldrich syndrome, due to receive a stem cell transplant. The specimen was PBMCs, collected before TCRalphabeta/CD19-depleted stem cell transplant. The DNA for the CDR3 is TGTGCCAGCAGTTCCCATAGCGGGACCTACGAGCAGTACTTC. Protein: CASSSHSGTYEQYF.